These 13 T cell receptor beta chains were sequenced from one sample in a study of early T cells in non-severe SARS-CoV-2 infection. TCRdb fed the 5' RACE reads into MiXCR, producing one record per CDR3 protein. The table records some 70,000 distinct CDR3 sequences, roughly a tenth of them present only once. Sequenced material: whole blood. The receptors were sampled from an adult who was a healthcare worker with PCR-confirmed SARS-CoV-2 infection or an uninfected control (not recorded which).

This chain joins TRBV12-3 or TRBV12-4 and TRBJ2-7, with unresolved D. CDR3 length: 14 residues. V lost 5 bases and J lost 0, with 11 bases in between. In DNA, the CDR3 is TGTGCCAGCAGTCGGACGGCCAGCTCCTACGAGCAGTACTTC. Protein product: CASSRTASSYEQYF.

This clonotype was detected a few times. V usage is TRBV9 and J usage is TRBJ2-1; the D gene is possibly TRBD1 (6 bases). Germline V gene sequence: CDR1 SGDLS, CDR2 YYNGEE. This CDR3 region has 16 residues. Trimming left V 4 bases short and J 0 bases short, with 14 bases between. The CDR3: CASSPTGRSSYNEQFF. CDR3 bases: TGTGCCAGCAGCCCGACAGGTAGGAGCTCCTACAATGAGCAGTTCTTC.

V usage is TRBV6-1 and J usage is TRBJ2-5; the D gene is possibly TRBD1 (6 bases). Germline values: CDR1 MNHNS, CDR2 SASEGT. V gave up 8 bases and J gave up 2 bases, with 15 bases separating them. This CDR3 has 14 residues. CDR3 nucleotides: TGTGCCAGCGAGAACAGGGCTCTTCAAGAGACCCAGTACTTC. Its translation is CASENRALQETQYF.

The rearrangement joins TRBV2 to TRBJ2-3; D may correspond to TRBD1 or TRBD2 (5 bases each). Looked up from germline, CDR1 is SNHLY and CDR2 is FYNNEI. This CDR3 has 12 residues. Trimming removed 9 bases at V and 3 bases at J, with 10 bases between. The CDR3 reads CASGGETDTQYF. Here the CDR3 DNA reads TGTGCCAGTGGGGGAGAAACAGATACGCAGTATTTT.

This clonotype was recorded many times. The chain couples TRBV6-5 to TRBJ1-5; 8 positions agree with TRBD1. The CDR3 contains 19 residues. Germline V gene data show CDR1 as MNHEY and CDR2 as SVGAGI. Losses at the gene ends were 5 bases for V and 0 bases for J; bases not matched to a gene: 15. CDR3 protein: CASSPLWLRGPDSNQPQHF. The DNA of the CDR3 is TGTGCCAGCAGTCCACTTTGGCTCAGGGGGCCGGATAGCAATCAGCCCCAGCATTTT.

This clonotype was found many times. The rearrangement uses TRBV12-3 or TRBV12-4 and TRBJ2-5, with 12 positions matching TRBD2. The CDR3 consists of 15 residues. With V trimmed by 4 bases and J by 4 bases, 4 bases remained unmatched. CDR3 sequence: CASSSLGLAGETQYF. The CDR3 region has the DNA TGTGCCAGCAGTTCCTTGGGACTAGCGGGAGAGACCCAGTACTTC.

V and J are TRBV9 and TRBJ1-2; no clear D. The CDR3 has 13 amino acids. Trimming left V 0 bases short and J 1 base short, with 4 bases between. Germline V gives CDR1 SGDLS, CDR2 YYNGEE. CDR3 nucleotide sequence: TGTGCCAGCAGCGTAGACAGTAACTATGGCTACACCTTC. It yields the protein CASSVDSNYGYTF.

This clonotype was found a few times. The CDR3 DNA sequence: TGCGCCAGCAGCACTAGAACGAGTAATTCACCCCTCCACTTT. This gives the protein CASSTRTSNSPLHF. The V and J genes are TRBV5-1 and TRBJ1-6; no reliable D call. The CDR3 length is 14 residues. CDR1 is SGHRS, CDR2 YFSETQ, per germline. The V and J ends lost 4 bases and 6 bases respectively, with 11 bases between them.

This clonotype was detected only a few times. The chain recombines TRBV7-2 with TRBJ2-3, with no clear D. The CDR3 has 13 amino acids. Trimming shortened V by 5 bases and J by 0 bases, and 6 bases separated the two germline ends. The V gene's germline CDR1 is SGHTA and CDR2 FQGNSA. The CDR3 loop is CASSGYSTDTQYF. The DNA for the CDR3 is TGTGCCAGCAGCGGCTACAGCACAGATACGCAGTATTTT. The full variable domain, its missing parts supplied by reference TRBV7-2 and TRBJ2-3, is GAGVSQSPSNKVTEKGKDVELRCDPISGHTALYWYRQSLGQGLEFLIYFQGNSAPDKSGLPSDRFSAERTGGSVSTLTIQRTQQEDSAVYLCASSGYSTDTQYFGPGTRLTVL.

The V call is TRBV10-3, the J call TRBJ2-3; D is ambiguous. This CDR3 has 14 amino acids. CDR1 and CDR2 (germline): ENHRY, SYGVKD. Between the trimmed V and J ends, which lost 0 bases and 4 bases, there was a span of 8 bases. The CDR3 is CAISESTPPDTQYF. Written as DNA, the CDR3 is TGTGCCATCAGTGAGTCGACTCCCCCAGATACGCAGTATTTT.

This clonotype was seen a few times. V gene TRBV20-1 combines with J gene TRBJ2-7; 7 bases map to TRBD2. The CDR3 runs 16 residues. Trimming took 3 bases from V and 4 from J; bases not matched to a gene: 15. Germline CDR1 and CDR2: DFQATT and SNEGSKA (reference sequence). CDR3 amino acids: CSARPLTSQLPYEQYF. The DNA of the CDR3 is TGCAGTGCTAGGCCCTTGACTAGCCAGTTACCATACGAGCAGTACTTC.

This clonotype was observed at least ten times. The chain employs TRBV27 and TRBJ1-1, with no clear D. CDR1 MNHEY and CDR2 SMNVEV come from the germline V gene (reference sequence). The CDR3 has 14 residues. Trimming took 3 bases from V and 6 from J, leaving 14 bases between them. In DNA, the CDR3 is TGTGCCAGCAGTTTTGGAGGGTTCGGCGCTGAAGCTTTCTTT. Protein product: CASSFGGFGAEAFF.

This clonotype has a handful of counts. V is TRBV9 and J is TRBJ2-2; no firm D call. CDR3 size: 13 residues. V dropped 0 bases and J dropped 5 bases, with 5 bases sitting between them. The germline V gene has CDR1 SGDLS and CDR2 YYNGEE. The CDR3 nucleotides are TGTGCCAGCAGCGTAGCTTGGACCGGGGAGCTGTTTTTT. Translated: CASSVAWTGELFF.